In its sample, the clone carrying this T cell receptor beta chain was seen once. Clones were read by immunoSEQ multiplex PCR, and TCRdb kept only the in-frame ones, dropping some. In the table there are more than 350,000 clones, around nine tenths of which are singletons. Allocation to cohorts depended on clinical history reported by the participants. Within 2 weeks before study entry, exposed participants met a COVID-19 case. The data derive from a study of blood T cell repertoires in COVID-19. Across the study: Nucleic acid was either cDNA or gDNA, and it came from T cells, B-cell-depleted T cells, or PBMCs.

CDR1 and CDR2 (germline): MDHEN, SYDVKM. V gave up 8 bases and J gave up 0 bases; unmatched junction bases: 9. This CDR3 is 17 amino acids long. Sequencing input: PBMCs or T cells enriched from blood (not recorded which). This receptor was obtained from a young woman who had been exposed to COVID-19. The rearrangement uses TRBV28 and TRBJ2-1; the match to TRBD2 covers 11 bases. The DNA of the CDR3 is TGTGCCAGCTTGGTAGCGGGAGGGCCAGGCTCCTACAATGAGCAGTTCTTC. Its translation is CASLVAGGPGSYNEQFF.